A selection of T cell receptor beta chains follows, all from one sample in a study of T-cell reconstitution after alpha-beta-depleted transplantation in children. TCRdb ran MiXCR on the PCR reads and lists one entry per CDR3 protein. This sample yields about 4,900 distinct CDR3 sequences, of which roughly 25% are seen a single time; 36% belongs to the top ten. The sample here was PBMCs, mostly from graft donor cells, taken 60 days after TCRalphabeta/CD19-depleted stem cell transplant. The receptors come from a male patient aged 2 to 9 who had a stem cell transplant for acute lymphoblastic leukemia, so the T cells may come from the graft donor. Both conserved end residues are part of each CDR3. Fields, in order: V gene, CDR3 protein.

TRBV7-1 CAMGSRLLCWELFF
TRBV12-3/TRBV12-4 CASSFRRGPGTEAFF
TRBV5-5 CASSLWQGIPNEQFF
TRBV7-9 CASSLAGGGANYGYTF
TRBV5-4 CASRLEIGLAPDTQYF
TRBV5-1 CASRGQLNTEAFF
TRBV5-1 CASSHRTGADTQYF
TRBV20-1 CSASRNSYEQYF
TRBV5-5 CASRELAGGYNEQFF
TRBV14 CASSQESRWGQKNTGELFF
TRBV7-9 CATTSGRAAGELFF
TRBV7-9 CASSPSYEQYF
TRBV28 CASSPAGLVFDTQYF
TRBV7-6 CASSPRQGEGTGELFF
TRBV10-3 CAIRAGQAKLNSPLHF